These 14 T cell receptor beta chains originate from one sample sequenced in a study of T cell responses to AZD1222 COVID-19 vaccine (dated by TCRdb to about 2021). In the paper's terms, the time point label means: about 28 days (+/-7) after the second vaccine dose. Per the publication, the treatment or condition label means: meningococcal conjugate vaccine given as trial control. The library came from the immunoSEQ multiplex PCR assay. TCRdb took over this immuneACCESS table, retaining in-frame rearrangements with V and J assigned. Such tables are incomplete; in checked studies, under half of the missing clones stem from an unresolved V gene, and the remainder is unexplained. The sample data list 210,000 or so clones, and around 94% of these were observed just once. Of the sample, around 1.8% falls within the top ten clones. The sample here was peripheral blood, taken 28 days after the second dose of the MenACWY control vaccine. The source of these receptors is an adult who received the MenACWY meningococcal vaccine as a control.

The chain couples TRBV6-2 or TRBV6-3 to TRBJ1-6, with TRBD1 matching 7 bases. CDR1 is MNHEY, CDR2 SVGEGT, per germline. Unmatched junction bases numbered 5, after V lost 2 bases and J lost 7 bases. CDR3 length: 15 residues. The CDR3 loop is CASSYPGTVNSPLHF. In nucleotides, the CDR3 is TGTGCCAGCAGTTACCCCGGGACAGTCAATTCACCCCTCCACTTT.

The chain uses TRBV7-3 and TRBJ2-3; 13 bases are shared with TRBD2. The V gene end was trimmed by 4 bases and the J gene end by 8 bases; junction bases not matched to a gene: 9. The CDR3 consists of 16 residues. The germline gives CDR1 SGHTA, CDR2 FQGTGA. The CDR3 region is CASSWGTSGAWGTQYF. The CDR3 DNA reads as TGTGCCAGCAGCTGGGGGACTAGCGGGGCTTGGGGTACGCAGTATTTT.

This chain links TRBV10-1 with TRBJ1-3; D uncertain. Germline V CDR1 and CDR2: WNHNN, SYGVQD (reference sequence). V lost 6 bases and J lost 3, with 15 bases in between. CDR3 length: 15 residues. CDR3 region: CASRARGFFGNTIYF. DNA of the CDR3: TGCGCCAGCAGAGCTCGGGGATTTTTTGGAAACACCATATATTTT.

The chain links TRBV4-2 to TRBJ1-2; D not resolved. The germline V and J ends were trimmed by 4 bases and 7 bases, with 7 bases remaining between them. Per germline, CDR1 LGHNA and CDR2 YNFKEQ. CDR3 length equals 11 residues. The CDR3 reads CASSLGGGYTF. Written as DNA, the CDR3 is TGTGCCAGCAGCCTCGGCGGTGGCTACACCTTC.

The chain has TRBV28 and TRBJ1-1, with D possibly TRBD1 on 5 matching bases. The V end was cut by 10 bases, the J end by 1 base, with 16 bases between. Germline-derived CDR1 and CDR2 are MDHEN and SYDVKM. The CDR3 runs to 14 residues. This CDR3 reads CATIRSGKNTEAFF. As DNA, the CDR3 is TGTGCCACCATCCGGTCAGGGAAGAACACTGAAGCTTTCTTT. Drawing the rest from reference TRBV28 and TRBJ1-1, the complete variable domain is DVKVTQSSRYLVKRTGEKVFLECVQDMDHENMFWYRQDPGLGLRLIYFSYDVKMKEKGDIPEGYSVSREKKERFSLILESASTNQTSMYLCATIRSGKNTEAFFGQGTRLTVV.

This rearrangement joins TRBV7-2 to TRBJ1-3; D call uncertain. This CDR3 region has 14 residues. The germline V and J ends were trimmed by 2 bases and 1 base, with 6 bases remaining between them. Germline CDR1 and CDR2: SGHTA and FQGNSA. CDR3 amino acids: CASSLWESGNTIYF. CDR3 in DNA: TGTGCCAGCAGCTTATGGGAATCTGGAAACACCATATATTTT.

The chain combines TRBV29-1 with TRBJ1-2; 9 positions agree with TRBD1. This CDR3 spans 15 amino acids. Germline CDR1 SQVTM, CDR2 ANQGSEA. V shed 4 bases, J shed 3 bases, and the junction held 9 bases outside the gene matches. The CDR3 DNA is TGCAGCGTTGCGCTCCAGGACAGGGGATACTATGGCTACACCTTC. Its protein is CSVALQDRGYYGYTF.

The rearrangement joins TRBV27 to TRBJ2-5, with 7 bases identical to TRBD1. This CDR3 comprises 15 residues. The junction had 8 bases not matched to a gene; V was cut back by 5 bases and J by 2 bases. CDR1 and CDR2 from the germline V gene are MNHEY and SMNVEV (reference sequence). CDR3 residues: CASSQRRTGQETQYF. CDR3 coding DNA: TGTGCCAGCAGTCAGCGGAGGACAGGACAAGAGACCCAGTACTTC.

The chain joins TRBV4-1 to TRBJ2-7; 13 bases are shared with TRBD2. From germline, CDR1 is MGHRA and CDR2 YSYEKL. V lost 0 bases to trimming and J lost 6 bases; unmatched junction nucleotides: 2. The CDR3 runs to 15 residues. The CDR3: CASSQEGLAGPEQYF. The CDR3 nucleotides are TGCGCCAGCAGCCAAGAGGGACTAGCGGGGCCCGAGCAGTACTTC.

The gene calls are TRBV3-1 (or the pseudogene TRBV3-2) and TRBJ2-3; TRBD2 matches 7 bases. Germline V gives CDR1 LGHDT, CDR2 YNNKEL (reference sequence). J was trimmed by 0 bases and V by 0 bases; bases with no gene match: 9. This CDR3 is 18 amino acids long. DNA of the CDR3: TGTGCCAGCAGCCAAGAAGGCCCCAGCGGGACTAGCACAGATACGCAGTATTTT. Translating gives CASSQEGPSGTSTDTQYF.

This chain uses TRBV9 with TRBJ2-1; D tentatively fits TRBD1 or TRBD2 (5 bases each). This CDR3 contains 14 residues. In germline, CDR1 is SGDLS, CDR2 YYNGEE. Trimming stripped 1 base from V and 8 bases from J, with 13 bases between. The CDR3 region is CASSVSPGRDEQFF. The CDR3 bases are TGTGCCAGCAGCGTATCGCCAGGGCGGGATGAGCAGTTCTTC. The whole variable domain, filled in from reference TRBV9 and TRBJ2-1, reads DSGVTQTPKHLITATGQRVTLRCSPRSGDLSVYWYQQSLDQGLQFLIQYYNGEERAKGNILERFSAQQFPDLHSELNLSSLELGDSALYFCASSVSPGRDEQFFGPGTRLTVL.

The gene calls are TRBV7-2 and TRBJ2-7; 9 bases are shared with TRBD2. V lost 7 bases to trimming and J lost 4 bases; unmatched junction nucleotides: 11. The CDR3 extends over 15 amino acids. The germline V gene encodes CDR1 SGHTA and CDR2 FQGNSA. CDR3 coding DNA: TGTGCCAGCACCCCCCCCGCGGGGGGGCCGTACGAGCAGTACTTC. Translated: CASTPPAGGPYEQYF.

CDR3 sequence (DNA): TGTGCCAGCAGCTTAGGTGCAGGCCTGAATTCACCCCTCCACTTT. It encodes CASSLGAGLNSPLHF. This chain links TRBV7-2 with TRBJ1-6; D not resolved. V was clipped by 1 base and J by 7 bases, with 11 bases between them. The V gene's germline CDR1 is SGHTA and CDR2 FQGNSA. The CDR3 sequence is 15 residues long.

V and J are TRBV5-1 and TRBJ1-2, with a weak D call TRBD1 (5 bases). This CDR3 is 13 amino acids long. From germline, CDR1 is SGHRS and CDR2 YFSETQ. Trimming cost V 6 bases and J 4 bases, with 13 bases left between them. This CDR3 is CASKRGESYGYTF. CDR3 DNA: TGCGCCAGCAAAAGGGGAGAAAGCTATGGCTACACCTTC.